The next 14 T cell receptor beta chains were all read from a single sample in a study of T cell responses to AZD1222 COVID-19 vaccine. Data came from immunoSEQ multiplex PCR; TCRdb stores just in-frame clones and leaves some out. This table has 150,000 to 250,000 clones, 80% to 95% appearing once. The sequencing here drew on peripheral blood, taken 28 days after the second AZD1222 dose. Receptors were obtained from an adult who received the AZD1222 COVID-19 vaccine.

The rearrangement joins TRBV4-2 to TRBJ2-5, with 11 bases matching TRBD2. Germline V gene data show CDR1 as LGHNA and CDR2 as YNFKEQ. The length of the CDR3 is 17 residues. J gave up 4 bases and V 3 bases, and 10 bases lay outside the gene matches. The CDR3 spells CASSHGTSGRGVETQYF. CDR3 in DNA: TGTGCCAGCAGCCATGGTACTAGCGGGAGAGGAGTAGAGACCCAGTACTTC.

The chain combines TRBV4-1 with TRBJ2-1; 10 nucleotides line up with TRBD2. CDR1 and CDR2 from the germline V gene are MGHRA and YSYEKL. The CDR3 runs 15 residues. The J segment lost 6 bases and the V segment lost 3 bases, leaving 5 bases of the junction unmatched. For the CDR3, the DNA is TGCGCCAGCAGCCAGGGGCTAGCGGGAGCCAATGAGCAGTTCTTC. Its translation is CASSQGLAGANEQFF.

The chain couples TRBV27 to TRBJ1-1; a weak D match, TRBD1 (5 bases). The germline gives CDR1 MNHEY, CDR2 SMNVEV (reference sequence). V lost 5 bases and J lost 1, with 8 bases in between. The CDR3 spans 13 residues. The CDR3 nucleotides are TGTGCCAGCAGTATTGACAGGAACACTGAAGCTTTCTTT. This gives the protein CASSIDRNTEAFF.

The chain uses TRBV28 and TRBJ1-5; unclear D gene. CDR1 is MDHEN, CDR2 SYDVKM, per germline. V lost 7 bases to trimming and J lost 4 bases, with 14 bases between them. The CDR3 spans 14 residues. The CDR3 region has the DNA TGTGCCAGCACCGCCGGGATACGTAATCAGCCCCAGCATTTT. This codes for CASTAGIRNQPQHF.

This clone was recorded once. V gene TRBV4-2 combines with J gene TRBJ2-7; D not resolved. Germline V gene lookup returns CDR1 LGHNA and CDR2 YNFKEQ. With 1 base removed from V and 6 bases from J, the gap between germline ends came to 4 bases. The CDR3 covers 11 residues. The CDR3, as DNA: TGTGCCAGCAGCCAAGGCTTCGAGCAGTACTTC. Its translation is CASSQGFEQYF.

The chain recombines TRBV24-1 with TRBJ2-1, with 7 bases lining up with TRBD2. This CDR3 is 17 amino acids long. Germline V gives CDR1 KGHDR, CDR2 SFDVKD. V dropped 3 bases and J dropped 4; count of bases not matched to a gene: 11. The CDR3 loop is CATSDPKLSGTYNEQFF. CDR3 DNA sequence: TGTGCCACCAGTGATCCAAAACTAAGCGGGACGTACAATGAGCAGTTCTTC.

With regard to this clone: Distinct nucleotide sequences in the sample also encode this CDR3. V and J are TRBV11-2 and TRBJ2-7; no clear D. The CDR3 consists of 13 residues. Between the trimmed V and J ends, which lost 1 base and 3 bases, there was a span of 7 bases. The germline CDR1 and CDR2 sequences are SGHAT and FQNNGV. The CDR3 region has the DNA TGTGCCAGCAGCTTAGGCTCCGACTACGAGCAGTACTTC. As protein: CASSLGSDYEQYF.

This sequence joins TRBV15 and TRBJ1-2; 8 bases are shared with TRBD1. The length of the CDR3 is 15 residues. Trimming removed 0 bases from V and 0 bases from J; junction bases left unmatched: 0. Germline assignment: CDR1 LNHNV and CDR2 YYDKDF (reference sequence). This CDR3 reads CATSREQGANYGYTF. Here the CDR3 DNA reads TGTGCCACCAGCAGAGAACAGGGGGCTAACTATGGCTACACCTTC.

This chain uses TRBV5-6 with TRBJ1-1; a possible D gene is TRBD1 (5 bases). Germline V gene lookup returns CDR1 SGHDT and CDR2 YYEEEE. Trimming left V 4 bases short and J 0 bases short, with 10 bases between. This CDR3 is 14 amino acids long. The CDR3: CASSRGRMNTEAFF. DNA for the CDR3: TGTGCCAGCAGCAGGGGACGGATGAACACTGAAGCTTTCTTT.

The J gene is TRBJ2-5, the V gene TRBV19; TRBD2 matches 8 bases. Germline V CDR1 and CDR2: LNHDA, SQIVND (reference sequence). The CDR3 loop spans 16 amino acids. V dropped 2 bases and J dropped 4; count of bases not matched to a gene: 9. The CDR3 nucleotides are TGTGCCAGTAGTATACCCCCGGCGGGAGGCGGAGAGACCCAGTACTTC. Protein: CASSIPPAGGGETQYF.

Only a few counts were recorded for this clone. The J gene is TRBJ1-5, the V gene TRBV28; D perhaps matches TRBD1 (6 bases). The CDR3 extends over 15 amino acids. The germline V and J ends were trimmed by 3 bases and 2 bases, with 11 bases remaining between them. Germline assignment: CDR1 MDHEN and CDR2 SYDVKM. CDR3: CASSFAGAGNQPQHF. The CDR3 nucleotides are TGTGCCAGCAGTTTCGCGGGGGCCGGCAATCAGCCCCAGCATTTT.

On this clone itself: Other DNA sequences in this specimen translate into the identical CDR3. V gene TRBV18 combines with J gene TRBJ1-2, with 11 bases lining up with TRBD1. CDR1 is KGHSH, CDR2 LQKENI, per germline. This CDR3 has 14 amino acids. V was pared by 6 bases and J by 6 bases, with 6 bases of the junction left unmatched. The CDR3 here is CASSPRTGGDGYTF. CDR3 nucleotide sequence: TGTGCCAGCTCCCCCCGGACAGGGGGCGATGGCTACACCTTC.

The CDR3 loop reads CASSPRKGGFTGELFF. The CDR3 region has the DNA TGTGCCAGCTCACCAAGAAAAGGGGGCTTTACCGGGGAGCTGTTTTTT. The chain joins TRBV18 to TRBJ2-2, with 7 bases that match TRBD1. This CDR3 has 16 residues. Germline CDR1 reads KGHSH; CDR2 reads LQKENI. Trimming removed 2 bases from V and 5 bases from J; junction bases left unmatched: 8.

The rearrangement uses TRBV19 and TRBJ2-2; the match to TRBD1 covers 7 bases. Germline CDR1 is LNHDA and CDR2 is SQIVND (reference sequence). V was clipped by 4 bases and J by 0 bases; unmatched bases: 2. This CDR3 is built from 15 residues. CDR3 DNA: TGTGCCAGTAGTAGGGACAGCGCGAACACCGGGGAGCTGTTTTTT. Protein: CASSRDSANTGELFF.